Shown below are 8 T cell receptor beta chains from a single sample sequenced in a study of blood T cell repertoires in COVID-19. The protocol was immunoSEQ multiplex PCR, while the TCRdb copy is restricted to in-frame clones and leaves out a portion. Of a few hundred thousand clones in the sample, approximately 86% are singletons; the top ten hold approximately 10%. Sequenced material: peripheral blood. These receptors came from a woman between 45 and 60 years old with COVID-19, enrolled during active disease.

J is TRBJ2-6 and V is TRBV27, with 8 bases lining up with TRBD1. The ends lost 4 bases at V and 6 bases at J; junction bases unmatched: 5. Germline assignment: CDR1 MNHEY and CDR2 SMNVEV (reference sequence). CDR3 size: 15 residues. The DNA of the CDR3 is TGTGCCAGCAGTTACACAGGGGGATCGGCCAACGTCCTGACTTTC. As protein: CASSYTGGSANVLTF.

This clone was seen more than once but under ten times. V usage is TRBV24-1 and J usage is TRBJ2-7, with 7 bases lining up with TRBD1. The junction had 11 bases not matched to a gene; V was cut back by 1 base and J by 3 bases. The CDR3 runs to 17 residues. Looked up from germline, CDR1 is KGHDR and CDR2 is SFDVKD. The CDR3 nucleotides read TGTGCCACCAGTGATTTAGGGACAGCGAGTATAAACTACGAGCAGTACGTC. Translated, it gives CATSDLGTASINYEQYV.

Points on this clone: The junction departs from germline at one end; a sequencing error may be responsible. J is TRBJ1-2 and V is TRBV25-1; D call uncertain. The CDR3 loop spans 11 amino acids. Germline values: CDR1 MGHDK, CDR2 SYGVNS. The CDR3 loop reads CASSEERGWAF. The CDR3 DNA sequence: TGTGCCAGCAGTGAAGAGAGAGGATGGGCCTTC.

The chain recombines TRBV2 with TRBJ2-7; D possibly corresponds to TRBD2 (5 bases). The germline CDR1 and CDR2 sequences are SNHLY and FYNNEI. This CDR3 region has 14 residues. V was clipped by 8 bases and J by 1 base, with 15 bases between them. The CDR3 DNA reads as TGTGCCAGCCCTCTAGTCCCGGGGTCCTACGAGCAGTACGTC. Protein sequence: CASPLVPGSYEQYV.

The chain uses TRBV7-2 and TRBJ2-7, with 8 bases matching TRBD1. Losses at the gene ends were 5 bases for V and 2 bases for J; bases not matched to a gene: 5. This CDR3 region has 14 residues. Germline assignment: CDR1 SGHTA and CDR2 FQGNSA. For the CDR3, the DNA is TGTGCCAGCAGCACCGGGACAGGCCCCTACGAGCAGTACTTC. It is translated as CASSTGTGPYEQYF.

The CDR3 is CASNRDRGYFEQFF. Written as DNA, the CDR3 is TGTGCCAGCAATCGGGACAGGGGGTATTTTGAGCAGTTCTTC. The gene calls are TRBV10-3 and TRBJ2-1; 11 positions match TRBD1. With V trimmed by 10 bases and J by 9 bases, 11 bases remained unmatched. CDR3 length: 14 residues. Per germline, CDR1 ENHRY and CDR2 SYGVKD.

The chain joins TRBV3-1 (or the pseudogene TRBV3-2) to TRBJ1-6, with a weak D call TRBD1 (5 bases). The CDR3 length is 17 residues. The germline gives CDR1 LGHDT, CDR2 YNNKEL (reference sequence). The V end was cut by 1 base, the J end by 10 bases, with 20 bases between. CDR3 coding DNA: TGTGCCAGCAGCCAAGTCCCTTTGGGGCGAGGTGGATCACCCCTCCACTTT. Translating gives CASSQVPLGRGGSPLHF.

The rearrangement uses TRBV12-5 and TRBJ2-3; 9 bases are shared with TRBD1. The germline V gene encodes CDR1 LGHNT and CDR2 FRNRAP. V lost 2 bases and J lost 8; bases outside the gene matches: 8. The CDR3 is 15 amino acids. The CDR3 bases are TGTGCTAGTGGTTTGTCCACAGGGGGCGAGGGTACGCAGTATTTT. Its protein product is CASGLSTGGEGTQYF.